This is a list of T cell receptor beta chains from one sample in a study of T cells in Graves' hyperthyroidism and ophthalmopathy. TCRdb independently ran MiXCR on the multiplex PCR reads; one entry per CDR3 protein. The table has over 250,000 distinct CDR3 sequences, under 30% seen once. Sequenced material: blood. Source of these receptors: a man in his forties with Graves' hyperthyroidism that later progressed to Graves' ophthalmopathy. Both conserved end residues are part of each CDR3. The D gene is left open where the match is weak. Not every row has a clone size; where given, it reads once, few, many or a size class.

>16|many|TRBD1|TRBV6-5|TRBJ1-5
CASSYSRGLSNQPQHF
TGTGCCAGCAGTTACAGCAGGGGGCTCAGCAATCAGCCCCAGCATTTT
>12|.|.|TRBV5-1|TRBJ2-7
CASRADFYEQYF
TGCGCCAGCAGAGCCGACTTCTACGAGCAGTACTTC
>14|many|TRBD1|TRBV24-1|TRBJ2-7
CAILTGTDSYEQYF
TGTGCCATCCTCACGGGGACAGACAGCTACGAGCAGTACTTC
>11|few|.|TRBV20-1|TRBJ2-5
CSARDLIAVYF
TGCAGTGCTAGAGATCTAATAGCTGTGTACTTC
>18|many|TRBD2|TRBV27|TRBJ2-5
CASSPWAREGLRGETQYF
TGTGCCAGCAGTCCCTGGGCTCGGGAGGGCCTGCGGGGAGAGACCCAGTACTTC
>14|.|.|TRBV6-2/TRBV6-3|TRBJ2-7
CASCPTPTLGEQYF
TGTGCCAGCTGCCCGACTCCTACCCTCGGCGAGCAGTACTTC
>12|.|.|TRBV27|TRBJ1-2
CASMPRWGGYTF
TGTGCCAGCATGCCTCGATGGGGGGGATACACCTTC
>12|.|.|TRBV12-3/TRBV12-4|TRBJ2-5
CASSSQVGAQYF
TGTGCCAGCAGTTCCCAGGTTGGAGCCCAGTACTTC
>11|few|TRBD1|TRBV20-1|TRBJ1-5
CSARRGQAQHF
TGCAGTGCTAGGAGGGGACAGGCCCAGCATTTT
>15|.|.|TRBV28|TRBJ2-7
CASTLTRSPGDEQYF
TGTGCCAGCACGCTAACCAGGTCCCCAGGGGACGAGCAGTACTTC
>16|many|TRBD1|TRBV24-1|TRBJ1-1
CATSDSLGGPNTEAFF
TGTGCCACCAGTGATTCGCTAGGGGGCCCGAACACTGAAGCTTTCTTT
>14|many|TRBD1|TRBV10-3|TRBJ2-5
CAIRLDREKETQYF
TGTGCCATCAGGCTAGACAGGGAGAAAGAGACCCAGTACTTC
>14|.|.|TRBV6-1|TRBJ2-7
CASSEQQGYYEQYF
TGTGCCAGCAGTGAACAACAGGGTTACTACGAGCAGTACTTC
>14|.|TRBD1|TRBV7-2|TRBJ2-7
CASSSRNRGAEQYF
TGTGCCAGCAGCTCCCGTAACAGGGGTGCCGAGCAGTACTTC
>15|many|.|TRBV28|TRBJ1-6
CASLSIGLYNSPLHF
TGTGCCAGCCTTAGTATCGGACTGTATAATTCACCCCTCCACTTT
>14|.|.|TRBV12-3/TRBV12-4|TRBJ2-7
CASRADQRNYEQYF
TGTGCCAGCAGGGCCGACCAGCGGAACTACGAGCAGTACTTC
>14|many|TRBD1|TRBV19|TRBJ1-5
CASSRTGETQPQHF
TGTGCCAGTAGTAGGACAGGGGAGACTCAGCCCCAGCATTTT
>13|many|.|TRBV7-8|TRBJ1-5
CASSFTGNQPQHF
TGTGCCAGCAGCTTCACAGGGAATCAGCCCCAGCATTTT
>13|.|.|TRBV6-2/TRBV6-3|TRBJ2-2
CASSTYSTGELFF
TGTGCCAGCAGTACATACAGCACCGGGGAGCTGTTTTTT
>15|many|TRBD1|TRBV5-1|TRBJ2-7
CASSWLADRDYEQYF
TGCGCCAGCAGCTGGCTGGCGGACAGGGACTACGAGCAGTACTTC
>15|many|TRBD2|TRBV5-1|TRBJ2-7
CASSLVTSGSYEQYF
TGCGCCAGCAGCTTGGTGACTAGCGGTTCCTACGAGCAGTACTTC
>15|many|TRBD1|TRBV6-5|TRBJ1-2
CASSSPGTGNYGYTF
TGTGCCAGCAGTTCCCCCGGGACAGGCAACTATGGCTACACCTTC
>15|.|.|TRBV11-2|TRBJ1-3
CASSPLTGSGNTIYF
TGTGCCAGCAGCCCCCTCACAGGGTCTGGAAACACCATATATTTT
>14|many|.|TRBV12-3/TRBV12-4|TRBJ2-2
CASSLGGDAGELFF
TGTGCCAGCAGTTTAGGGGGTGACGCCGGGGAGCTGTTTTTT
>13|many|TRBD1|TRBV28|TRBJ2-5
CASSRQGPVTQYF
TGTGCCAGCAGCAGACAGGGTCCGGTGACCCAGTACTTC
>19|few|TRBD2|TRBV6-1|TRBJ2-6
CASSEGLAGEGSGANVLTF
TGTGCCAGCAGTGAAGGACTAGCGGGAGAAGGCTCTGGGGCCAACGTCCTGACTTTC
>15|many|.|TRBV29-1|TRBJ2-2
CSAPSTGTNTGELFF
TGCAGCGCCCCCTCGACAGGAACCAACACCGGGGAGCTGTTTTTT
>17|many|TRBD2|TRBV13|TRBJ2-7
CASSLAPSGAVRWEQYF
TGTGCCAGCAGCTTAGCTCCTAGCGGAGCGGTGAGGTGGGAGCAGTACTTC
>15|many|TRBD2|TRBV5-1|TRBJ2-5
CASSLMGLVRETQYF
TGCGCCAGCAGCTTGATGGGACTAGTTCGAGAGACCCAGTACTTC
>14|many|.|TRBV6-5|TRBJ1-2
CASSYSGLDYGYTF
TGTGCCAGCAGTTACTCGGGCCTTGACTATGGCTACACCTTC
>13|many|.|TRBV2|TRBJ2-5
CASSGSEQETQYF
TGTGCCAGCAGTGGGTCAGAGCAAGAGACCCAGTACTTC
>15|many|.|TRBV27|TRBJ1-1
CASRTSRGWDTEAFF
TGTGCCAGCAGGACCTCGCGGGGGTGGGACACTGAAGCTTTCTTT
>15|many|.|TRBV9|TRBJ1-1
CASSPRGGTDTEAFF
TGTGCCAGCAGCCCCCGAGGGGGGACGGACACTGAAGCTTTCTTT
>14|many|.|TRBV27|TRBJ2-4
CASSLLDGKNIQYF
TGTGCCAGCAGTTTACTGGATGGCAAAAACATTCAGTACTTC
>15|many|.|TRBV7-9|TRBJ2-2
CASIPGTANTGELFF
TGTGCCAGCATCCCCGGGACGGCGAACACCGGGGAGCTGTTTTTT
>13|many|.|TRBV2|TRBJ2-5
CASNFEGTETQYF
TGTGCCAGCAACTTTGAGGGGACGGAGACCCAGTACTTC
>15|.|.|TRBV28|TRBJ2-7
CASSPWGSVVSEQYF
TGTGCCAGCAGCCCGTGGGGGTCTGTGGTAAGCGAGCAGTACTTC
>14|many|.|TRBV9|TRBJ2-7
CASSVVPDTYEQYF
TGTGCCAGCAGCGTAGTCCCTGATACCTACGAGCAGTACTTC
>15|.|.|TRBV6-2/TRBV6-3|TRBJ2-7
CASSYTDTPVSEQYF
TGTGCCAGCAGTTACACCGATACGCCCGTTAGCGAGCAGTACTTC
>17|many|TRBD2|TRBV4-1|TRBJ2-7
CASSQDSYRGTSYEQYF
TGCGCCAGCAGCCAAGATAGTTACAGAGGGACTAGCTACGAGCAGTACTTC
>14|many|.|TRBV6-1|TRBJ1-5
CASSGIVGNQPQHF
TGTGCCAGCAGTGGGATCGTCGGCAATCAGCCCCAGCATTTT
>15|many|TRBD1|TRBV5-1|TRBJ1-1
CASSFTTGVETEAFF
TGCGCCAGCAGCTTTACGACAGGGGTTGAAACTGAAGCTTTCTTT
>12|many|.|TRBV6-2/TRBV6-3|TRBJ2-5
CASSLLPETQYF
TGTGCCAGCTCCCTCCTGCCAGAGACCCAGTACTTC
>15|many|TRBD2|TRBV5-1|TRBJ2-2
CASSPNAGAAGELFF
TGCGCCAGCAGTCCTAACGCGGGAGCTGCCGGGGAGCTGTTTTTT
>14|many|.|TRBV15|TRBJ1-1
CATSRDRQNTEAFF
TGTGCCACCAGCAGAGATCGACAGAACACTGAAGCTTTCTTT
>16|.|TRBD2|TRBV18|TRBJ2-7
CASSPKLAGVTHEQYF
TGTGCCAGCTCGCCTAAACTAGCGGGAGTGACCCACGAGCAGTACTTC
>16|many|TRBD2|TRBV3-1|TRBJ2-7
CASSRTGTSSGAEQYF
TGTGCCAGCAGCCGCACCGGGACTAGCAGTGGGGCCGAGCAGTACTTC
>13|many|.|TRBV6-5|TRBJ2-7
CASSRDLAYEQYF
TGTGCCAGCAGTCGGGACTTAGCCTACGAGCAGTACTTC
>15|.|TRBD2|TRBV28|TRBJ2-7
CASSFSSGKSYEQYF
TGTGCCAGCAGTTTTAGTAGCGGGAAGTCCTACGAGCAGTACTTC